This T cell receptor beta chain emerged from a study of blood T cell repertoires in COVID-19. The wider study: The United States, Italy and Spain provided the acute and convalescent COVID-19 samples. Nucleic acid was either cDNA or gDNA, and it came from T cells, B-cell-depleted T cells, or PBMCs.

In the original analysis: Amplification with reference gene primers provided the estimates of nucleated cell counts. The assay was immunoSEQ multiplex PCR, and TCRdb's table has in-frame clones only and misses some. The V and J calls and clone size are taken from that table; D and trimming were inferred from the DNA. The data contain some 50,000 clones, 65% to 85% of them singletons. The clonotype was recovered from a man between 45 and 60 years old with active COVID-19. Sequences were obtained from peripheral blood.

The CDR3 is CASSPPASTLYGYTF. The DNA of the CDR3 is TGTGCCAGCTCACCACCAGCTAGCACCCTCTATGGCTACACCTTC. The chain links TRBV18 to TRBJ1-2; D ambiguous. Per the germline V gene, CDR1 is KGHSH and CDR2 is LQKENI. The CDR3 loop spans 15 amino acids. The ends were cut back, 0 bases at V and 4 bases at J, with 12 bases in the middle. The complete variable domain, with remaining parts taken from reference TRBV18 and TRBJ1-2, reads NAGVMQNPRHLVRRRGQEARLRCSPMKGHSHVYWYRQLPEEGLKFMVYLQKENIIDESGMPKERFSAEFPKEGPSILRIQQVVRGDSAAYFCASSPPASTLYGYTFGSGTRLTVV.